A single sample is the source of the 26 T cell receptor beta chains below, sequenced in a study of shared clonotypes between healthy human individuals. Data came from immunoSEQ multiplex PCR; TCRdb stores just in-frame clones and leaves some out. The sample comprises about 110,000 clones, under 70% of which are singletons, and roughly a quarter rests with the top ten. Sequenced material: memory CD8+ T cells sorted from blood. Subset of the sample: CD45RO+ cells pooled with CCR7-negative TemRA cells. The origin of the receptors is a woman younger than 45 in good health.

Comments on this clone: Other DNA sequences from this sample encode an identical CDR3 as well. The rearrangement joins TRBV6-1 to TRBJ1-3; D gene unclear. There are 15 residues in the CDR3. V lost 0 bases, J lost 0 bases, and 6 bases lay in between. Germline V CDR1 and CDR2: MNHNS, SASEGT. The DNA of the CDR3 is TGTGCCAGCAGTGAAGCTTCGGACTCTGGAAACACCATATATTTT. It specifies CASSEASDSGNTIYF.

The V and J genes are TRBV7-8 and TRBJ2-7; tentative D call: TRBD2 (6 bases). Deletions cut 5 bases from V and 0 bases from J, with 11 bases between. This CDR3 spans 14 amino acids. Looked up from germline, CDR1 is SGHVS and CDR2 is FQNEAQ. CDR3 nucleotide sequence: TGTGCCAGCAGCCCTCTGCGGGGCTCCTACGAGCAGTACTTC. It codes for CASSPLRGSYEQYF.

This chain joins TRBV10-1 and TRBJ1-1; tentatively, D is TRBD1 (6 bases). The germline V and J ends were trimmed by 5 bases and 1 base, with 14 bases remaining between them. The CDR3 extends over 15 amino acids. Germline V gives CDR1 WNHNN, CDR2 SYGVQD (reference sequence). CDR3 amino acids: CASSRHRATNTEAFF. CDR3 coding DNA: TGCGCCAGCAGTCGCCACAGGGCCACGAACACTGAAGCTTTCTTT.

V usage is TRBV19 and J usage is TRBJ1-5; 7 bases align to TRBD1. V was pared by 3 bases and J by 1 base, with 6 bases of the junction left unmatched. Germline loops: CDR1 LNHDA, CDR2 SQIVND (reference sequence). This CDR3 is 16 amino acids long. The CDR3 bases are TGTGCCAGTAGTATTGTAGGGGGCGGAAGCAATCAGCCCCAGCATTTT. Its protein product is CASSIVGGGSNQPQHF.

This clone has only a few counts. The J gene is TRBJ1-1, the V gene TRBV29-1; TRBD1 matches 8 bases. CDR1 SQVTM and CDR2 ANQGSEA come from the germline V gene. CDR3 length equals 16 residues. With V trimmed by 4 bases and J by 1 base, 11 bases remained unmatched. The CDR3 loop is CSVGGQGDYGNTEAFF. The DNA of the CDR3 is TGCAGCGTTGGTGGACAGGGAGACTACGGGAACACTGAAGCTTTCTTT.

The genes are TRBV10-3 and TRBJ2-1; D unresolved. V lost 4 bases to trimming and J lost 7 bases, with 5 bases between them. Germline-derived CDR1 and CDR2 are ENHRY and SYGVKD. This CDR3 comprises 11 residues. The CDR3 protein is CAISVQNEQFF. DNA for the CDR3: TGTGCCATCAGTGTTCAGAATGAGCAGTTCTTC.

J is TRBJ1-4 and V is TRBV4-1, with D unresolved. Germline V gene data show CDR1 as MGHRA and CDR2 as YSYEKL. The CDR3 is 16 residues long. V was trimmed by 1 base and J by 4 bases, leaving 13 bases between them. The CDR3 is CASSQVSSFFNEKLFF. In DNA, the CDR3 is TGCGCCAGCAGCCAAGTGTCCAGCTTCTTTAATGAAAAACTGTTTTTT.

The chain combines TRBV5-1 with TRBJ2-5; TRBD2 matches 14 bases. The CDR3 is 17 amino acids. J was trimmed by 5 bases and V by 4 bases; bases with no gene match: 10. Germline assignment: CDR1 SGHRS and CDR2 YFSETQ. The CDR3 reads CASSRKGLAGDGETQYF. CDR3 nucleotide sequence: TGCGCCAGCAGCCGGAAGGGACTAGCGGGAGATGGGGAGACCCAGTACTTC. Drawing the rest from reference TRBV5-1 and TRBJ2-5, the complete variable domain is KAGVTQTPRYLIKTRGQQVTLSCSPISGHRSVSWYQQTPGQGLQFLFEYFSETQRNKGNFPGRFSGRQFSNSRSEMNVSTLELGDSALYLCASSRKGLAGDGETQYFGPGTRLLVL.

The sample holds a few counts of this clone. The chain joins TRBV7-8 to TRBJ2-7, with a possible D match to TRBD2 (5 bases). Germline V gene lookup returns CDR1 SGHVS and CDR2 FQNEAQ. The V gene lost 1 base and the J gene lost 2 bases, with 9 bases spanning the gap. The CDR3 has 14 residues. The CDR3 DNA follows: TGTGCCAGCAGCTTAGGTAGCGACACCTACGAGCAGTACTTC. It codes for CASSLGSDTYEQYF.

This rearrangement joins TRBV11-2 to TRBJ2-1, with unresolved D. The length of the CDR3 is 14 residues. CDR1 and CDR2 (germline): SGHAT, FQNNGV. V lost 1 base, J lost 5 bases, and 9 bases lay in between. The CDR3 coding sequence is TGTGCCAGCAGCTTAGGTCGGCCAAACAATGAGCAGTTCTTC. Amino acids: CASSLGRPNNEQFF.

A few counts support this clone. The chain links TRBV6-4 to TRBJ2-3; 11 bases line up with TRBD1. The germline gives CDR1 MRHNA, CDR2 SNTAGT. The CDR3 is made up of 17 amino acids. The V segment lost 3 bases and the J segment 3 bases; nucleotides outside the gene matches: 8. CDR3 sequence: CASSEAPGQGGTDTQYF. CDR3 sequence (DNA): TGTGCCAGCAGTGAGGCACCGGGACAGGGGGGAACAGATACGCAGTATTTT.

The chain's CDR3 is CATQTRGDTQYF. As DNA, the CDR3 is TGTGCCACCCAAACGCGAGGGGATACGCAGTATTTT. The rearrangement uses TRBV5-8 and TRBJ2-3; D might be TRBD2 (5 bases). CDR1 and CDR2 from the germline V gene are SGHTS and YDEGEE. Trimming took off 9 bases at V and 6 bases at J, with 14 bases between the two ends. The CDR3 is 12 residues long.

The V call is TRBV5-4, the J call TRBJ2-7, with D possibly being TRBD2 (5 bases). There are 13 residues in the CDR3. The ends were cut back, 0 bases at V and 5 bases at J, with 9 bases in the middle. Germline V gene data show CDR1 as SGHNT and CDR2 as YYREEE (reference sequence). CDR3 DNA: TGTGCCAGCAGCTTGGTAGCCGGGAACGAGCAGTACTTC. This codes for CASSLVAGNEQYF.

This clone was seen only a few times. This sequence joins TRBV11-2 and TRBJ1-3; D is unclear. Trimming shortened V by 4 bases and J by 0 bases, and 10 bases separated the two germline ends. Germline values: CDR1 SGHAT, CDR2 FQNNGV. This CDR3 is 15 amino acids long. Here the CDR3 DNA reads TGTGCCAGCAGCTCCCTCAAGGGCTCTGGAAACACCATATATTTT. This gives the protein CASSSLKGSGNTIYF.

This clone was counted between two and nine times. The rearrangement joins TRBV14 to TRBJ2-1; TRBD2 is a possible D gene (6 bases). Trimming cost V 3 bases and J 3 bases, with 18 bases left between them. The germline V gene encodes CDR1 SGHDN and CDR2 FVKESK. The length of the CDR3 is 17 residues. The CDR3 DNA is TGTGCCAGCAGCCATTCTCTGCGACTAGGCAGCTACAATGAGCAGTTCTTC. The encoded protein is CASSHSLRLGSYNEQFF.

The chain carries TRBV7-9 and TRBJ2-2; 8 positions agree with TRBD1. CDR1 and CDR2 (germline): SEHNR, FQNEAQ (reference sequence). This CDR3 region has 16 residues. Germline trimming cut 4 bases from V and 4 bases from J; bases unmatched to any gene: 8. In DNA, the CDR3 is TGTGCCAGCAGCTCACGGGACAGGAGCTTCACCGGGGAGCTGTTTTTT. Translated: CASSSRDRSFTGELFF.

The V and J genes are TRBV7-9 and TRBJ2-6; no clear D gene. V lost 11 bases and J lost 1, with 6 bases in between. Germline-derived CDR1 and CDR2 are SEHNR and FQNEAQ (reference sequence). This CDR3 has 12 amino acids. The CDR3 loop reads CAPRSGANVLTF. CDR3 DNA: TGTGCCCCAAGGTCTGGGGCCAACGTCCTGACTTTC.

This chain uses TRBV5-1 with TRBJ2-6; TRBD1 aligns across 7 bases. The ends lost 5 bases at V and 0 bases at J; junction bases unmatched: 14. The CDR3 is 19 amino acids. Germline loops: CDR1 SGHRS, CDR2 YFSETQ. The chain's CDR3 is CASSGSMGQILSGANVLTF. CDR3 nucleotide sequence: TGCGCCAGCAGTGGTTCAATGGGACAGATCCTCTCTGGGGCCAACGTCCTGACTTTC.

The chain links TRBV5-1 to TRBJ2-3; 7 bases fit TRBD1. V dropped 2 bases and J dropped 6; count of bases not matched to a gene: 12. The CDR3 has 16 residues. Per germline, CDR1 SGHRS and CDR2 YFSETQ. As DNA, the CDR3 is TGCGCCAGCAGCTTTGGAAGCATAAGACAGGGCGATACGCAGTATTTT. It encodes CASSFGSIRQGDTQYF.

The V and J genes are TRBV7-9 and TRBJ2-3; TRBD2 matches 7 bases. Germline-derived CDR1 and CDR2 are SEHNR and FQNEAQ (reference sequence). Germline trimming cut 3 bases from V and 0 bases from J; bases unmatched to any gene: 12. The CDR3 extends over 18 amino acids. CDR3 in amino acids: CASSLRGRRERSTDTQYF. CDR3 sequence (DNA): TGTGCCAGCAGCTTGCGGGGAAGGCGGGAGCGGAGCACAGATACGCAGTATTTT.

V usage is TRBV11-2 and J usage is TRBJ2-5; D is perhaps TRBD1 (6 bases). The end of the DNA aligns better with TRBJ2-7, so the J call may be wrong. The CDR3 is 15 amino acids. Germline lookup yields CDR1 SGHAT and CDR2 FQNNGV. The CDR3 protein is CASSTPDSSAYEQYF. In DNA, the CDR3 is TGTGCCAGCAGCACCCCGGACAGTTCGGCCTACGAGCAGTACTTC.

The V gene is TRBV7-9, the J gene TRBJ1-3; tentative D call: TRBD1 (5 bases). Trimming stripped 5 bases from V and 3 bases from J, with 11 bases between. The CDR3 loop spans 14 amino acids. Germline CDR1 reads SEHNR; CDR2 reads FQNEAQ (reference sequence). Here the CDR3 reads CASSPGGGGNTIYF. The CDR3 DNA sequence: TGTGCCAGCAGCCCCGGGGGAGGTGGAAACACCATATATTTT.

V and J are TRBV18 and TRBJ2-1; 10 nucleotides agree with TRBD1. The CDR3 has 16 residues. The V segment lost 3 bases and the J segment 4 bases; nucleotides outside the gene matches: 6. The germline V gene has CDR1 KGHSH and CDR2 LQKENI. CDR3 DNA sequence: TGTGCCAGCTCACCTTACGGGACAGGGGAGTACAATGAGCAGTTCTTC. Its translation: CASSPYGTGEYNEQFF.

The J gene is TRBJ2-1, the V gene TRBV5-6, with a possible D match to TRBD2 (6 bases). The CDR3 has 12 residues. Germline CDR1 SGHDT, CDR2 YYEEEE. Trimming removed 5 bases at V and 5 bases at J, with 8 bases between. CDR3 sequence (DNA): TGTGCCAGCAGTGGGGGGAACAATGAGCAGTTCTTC. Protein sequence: CASSGGNNEQFF. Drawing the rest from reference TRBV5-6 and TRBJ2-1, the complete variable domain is DAGVTQSPTHLIKTRGQQVTLRCSPKSGHDTVSWYQQALGQGPQFIFQYYEEEERQRGNFPDRFSGHQFPNYSSELNVNALLLGDSALYLCASSGGNNEQFFGPGTRLTVL.

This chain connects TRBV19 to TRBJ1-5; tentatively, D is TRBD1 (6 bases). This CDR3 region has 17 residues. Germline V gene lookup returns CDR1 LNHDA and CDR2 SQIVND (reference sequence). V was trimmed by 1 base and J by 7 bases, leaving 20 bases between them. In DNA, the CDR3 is TGTGCCAGTAGTATAGGTTTATGGGGGCGCGGCCAGCAGCCCCAGCATTTT. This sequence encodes CASSIGLWGRGQQPQHF.

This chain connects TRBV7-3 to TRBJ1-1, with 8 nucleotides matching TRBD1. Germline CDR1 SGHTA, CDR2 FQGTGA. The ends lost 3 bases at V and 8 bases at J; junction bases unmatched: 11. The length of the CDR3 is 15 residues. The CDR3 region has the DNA TGTGCCAGCAGCTTTGGGGGGACAGGAGGTACCGAAGCTTTCTTT. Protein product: CASSFGGTGGTEAFF.